This T cell receptor beta chain was found in a study of Graves' ophthalmopathy and Graves' hyperthyroidism. Study-level results: Blood also harbored most expanded thyroid clonotypes above 0.001 frequency.

The sequenced template was RNA, covering the TCR beta CDR3 region. The workflow started with a first-round RT-PCR run with HTBI primers and then moved on to a second-round multiplex PCR. One entry per CDR3 protein results from TCRdb running MiXCR on the multiplex PCR reads. The table lists hundreds of thousands of distinct CDR3 sequences, roughly 21% of them singletons. Hyperthyroidism showing no ophthalmopathy within 18 months of follow-up was stable. In this cohort, patients with other autoimmune diseases, uncontrolled infections, pregnancy or lactation were excluded. Trimming stripped 3 bases from V and 6 bases from J, with 9 bases between. Germline V lookup: CDR1 SGHTA, CDR2 FQGNSA. The CDR3 is 12 residues long. A word on this clonotype: Its antigen is unknown.

This chain connects TRBV7-2 to TRBJ2-7, with D tentatively TRBD2 (6 bases). This receptor was taken from a woman in her late teens or twenties with stable Graves' hyperthyroidism. The specimen sequenced was peripheral blood. This chain's CDR3 is CASSLRGVEQYF. The CDR3 nucleotides read TGTGCCAGCAGCTTGCGGGGAGTCGAGCAGTACTTC.